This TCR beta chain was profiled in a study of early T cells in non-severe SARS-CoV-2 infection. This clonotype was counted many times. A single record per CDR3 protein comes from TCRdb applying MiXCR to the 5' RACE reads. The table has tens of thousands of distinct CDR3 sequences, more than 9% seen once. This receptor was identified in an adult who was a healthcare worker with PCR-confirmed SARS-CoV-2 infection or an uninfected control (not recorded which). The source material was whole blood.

CDR3 coding DNA: TGTGCCAGCAGCTTCTCGAGTTACACAGATACGCAGTATTTT. Amino acids: CASSFSSYTDTQYF. The V and J genes are TRBV7-9 and TRBJ2-3; no definite D call. CDR3 length equals 14 residues. From germline, CDR1 is SEHNR and CDR2 FQNEAQ (reference sequence). V was pared by 3 bases and J by 2 bases, with 9 bases between.